This TCR beta chain was profiled in a study of human T cells and chemical hapten exposure. Background on the study: There were weekly diphenylcyclopropenone doses to the scalp for patients throughout the approximately 25-week study. From small differences in pooled library volume came most of the variation in per-sample TCR yields.

Trimming removed 8 bases from V and 9 bases from J, with 14 bases in between. The CDR3 loop spans 12 amino acids. Germline-derived CDR1 and CDR2 are MNHEY and SVGAGI. MiXCR, run by TCRdb on the RACE reads, gives a single entry per CDR3 protein. The sample lists 80,000 to 95,000 distinct CDR3 sequences, about 10% occurring once. Indicated time point: patch test 2, 6 weeks after DPC sensitization. Treatment given: therapeutic diphenylcyclopropenone sensitization with weekly scalp DPC. The drawing of blood occurred before each patch test was applied. The genes are TRBV6-5 and TRBJ2-1; D possibly corresponds to TRBD2 (6 bases). This receptor was taken from a man aged 40-49 years with alopecia areata. Some clones in this sample may be carry-over from other donors' samples. The specimen was whole blood, collected in connection with sensitization to the hapten diphenylcyclopropenone (DPC). In nucleotides, the CDR3 is TGTGCCAGCGGAGTGGAGGGCCGTGAGCAGTTCTTC. Protein product: CASGVEGREQFF.